The rows below give T cell receptor beta chains drawn from one sample of a study of blood T cell repertoires in COVID-19. Some clones are missing from TCRdb's copy, which holds only in-frame ones; the method was immunoSEQ multiplex PCR. Here the sample spans about 130,000 clones, 85% to 90% being singletons. Material for sequencing was peripheral blood. These receptors came from a woman of 80 years or more with acute or convalescent COVID-19. CDR3s include the opening cysteine and the closing phenylalanine or tryptophan. The order of the fields is V gene, D gene, J gene, clone size, CDR3 DNA, CDR3 protein. D genes are given only for firm matches. Rows may omit the clone size; those that give it use once, few, many or a size class.

TRBV7-9	TRBD1	TRBJ1-5	NA	TGTGCCAGCGGGGGGACAGGTAGCAATCAGCCCCAGCATTTT	CASGGTGSNQPQHF
TRBV2	NA	TRBJ1-1	NA	TGTGCCAGCAGTGGGCAGGGTGGGAACACTGAAGCTTTCTTT	CASSGQGGNTEAFF
TRBV27	NA	TRBJ1-1	NA	TGTGCCAGCAGTTTTCGACAGGAATTCATGAACACTGAAGCTTTCTTT	CASSFRQEFMNTEAFF
TRBV12-3/TRBV12-4	NA	TRBJ1-5	NA	TGTGCCAGCAGTCTGACAGGCTTGGGGCCCCAGCATTTT	CASSLTGLGPQHF
TRBV10-3	TRBD1	TRBJ2-1	once	TGTGCCATCAGAAGTCCGGGACAGAACAATGAGCAGTTCTTC	CAIRSPGQNNEQFF
TRBV5-6	NA	TRBJ1-2	NA	TGTGCCAGCAGCTTGGGACAGAACTATGGCTACACCTTC	CASSLGQNYGYTF
TRBV18	NA	TRBJ1-4	NA	TGTGCCAGCTCACCACCTAGCGTCGCTAATGAAAAACTGTTTTTT	CASSPPSVANEKLFF
TRBV14	TRBD1	TRBJ1-2	NA	TGTGCCAGCAGCCTAGGGGGCTGGGGCTACACCTTC	CASSLGGWGYTF
TRBV11-2	TRBD2	TRBJ2-2	NA	TGTGCCAGCAGCTTATTTCGGACTAGCGGGTTTACCGGGGAGCTGTTTTTT	CASSLFRTSGFTGELFF
TRBV5-1	TRBD1	TRBJ2-3	NA	TGCGCCAGCATGGACAGGGGGCGAGTCAGGGATACGCAGTATTTT	CASMDRGRVRDTQYF
TRBV5-4	TRBD2	TRBJ2-2	NA	TGTGCCAGCAGCCTGGGACTAGCGGGGGGCCCGACCGGGGAGCTGTTTTTT	CASSLGLAGGPTGELFF
TRBV5-8	NA	TRBJ2-3	once	TGTGCCAGCAGCGAGCCGGGACAACGAATTATTTCCACAGATACGCAGTATTTT	CASSEPGQRIISTDTQYF
TRBV5-1	NA	TRBJ2-1	once	TGCGCCAGCAGCATAACCCTGACAGGAGCTTACAATGAGCAGTTCTTC	CASSITLTGAYNEQFF
TRBV27	NA	TRBJ1-2	NA	TGTGCCAGCAGTAAACATTCAGCTAACTATGGCTACACCTTC	CASSKHSANYGYTF
TRBV7-6	NA	TRBJ1-6	few	TGTGCCAGCAGCTGGCAGGGGTGGCAGGCGGGTGGTTCACCCCTCCACTTT	CASSWQGWQAGGSPLHF
TRBV2	TRBD1	TRBJ1-1	NA	TGTGCCTCGTCCCCGGGACAGGCAAACACTGAAGCTTTCTTT	CASSPGQANTEAFF
TRBV5-1	NA	TRBJ2-7	NA	TGCGCCAGCAGTGCTAGTCCCTACGAGCAGTACTTC	CASSASPYEQYF
TRBV5-1	TRBD2	TRBJ2-3	NA	TGCGCCAGCAGACGGACTAGCGGGGCGCCCACAGATACGCAGTATTTT	CASRRTSGAPTDTQYF
TRBV29-1	NA	TRBJ1-2	NA	TGCAGCCCCGACAGCTATGGCTACACCTTC	CSPDSYGYTF
TRBV7-2	TRBD2	TRBJ2-2	NA	TGTGCCAGCAGTTTTCAACCGGGACTAGCGGGCGGGAGGGAGCTGTTTTTT	CASSFQPGLAGGRELFF
TRBV2	TRBD1	TRBJ2-3	NA	TGTGCCAGCAGGGTGGGACAGGGAAAAGATACGCAGTATTTT	CASRVGQGKDTQYF
TRBV6-5	TRBD1	TRBJ2-5	NA	TGTGCCAGCAGTTATCCCGGGACAGGGGGCGGAGAGACCCAGTACTTC	CASSYPGTGGGETQYF
TRBV5-1	TRBD1	TRBJ1-2	few	TGCGCCAGCAGCTTGGGTACAGGGGCCCAGCGAGGCTACACCTTC	CASSLGTGAQRGYTF
TRBV7-2	TRBD1	TRBJ1-2	NA	TGTGCCAGCAGCTTAGGCAGGGGGCGTTTTGGCTACACCTTC	CASSLGRGRFGYTF
TRBV7-2	TRBD1	TRBJ1-2	NA	TGTGCCAGCAGCTTGGGACAGGGGTTGACAAATGGCTACACCTTC	CASSLGQGLTNGYTF
TRBV7-9	NA	TRBJ1-3	many	TGTGCCAGCAGCTTAGATGCGGGGACTGGAAACACCATATATTTT	CASSLDAGTGNTIYF
TRBV12-3/TRBV12-4	NA	TRBJ1-2	NA	TGTGCCAGCAGTTTAAATGGGGGGGATGGCTACACCTTC	CASSLNGGDGYTF
TRBV5-5	TRBD2	TRBJ2-7	once	TGTGCCAGCAGCTTCGCAGCGGGGGAGCAGTACTTC	CASSFAAGEQYF
TRBV5-4	NA	TRBJ1-1	NA	TGTGCCAGCAGCTTGGGGACTCTCAACACTGAAGCTTTCTTT	CASSLGTLNTEAFF
TRBV5-6	TRBD1	TRBJ1-1	NA	TGTGCCAGCAGCCGCAGGGGGCCTACTGAAGCTTTCTTT	CASSRRGPTEAFF
TRBV5-1	NA	TRBJ1-2	NA	TGCGCCAGCAGCTTGTCAGCGGCGTCAACGGGAGGCTACACCTTC	CASSLSAASTGGYTF
TRBV19	NA	TRBJ1-1	NA	TGTGCCAGTAGTGGCGAGGGCCGAAGGGTTAACACTGAAGCTTTCTTT	CASSGEGRRVNTEAFF
TRBV9	NA	TRBJ2-3	once	TGTGCCAGCAGCGCCCGGCCCCAGCGGGGCACAGATACGCAGTATTTT	CASSARPQRGTDTQYF
TRBV6-5	NA	TRBJ1-2	once	TGTGCCAGCGATCAGGGTGGAAACTATGGCTACACCTTC	CASDQGGNYGYTF